This TCR beta chain was documented in a study of shared clonotypes between healthy human individuals. This clone was observed once. Its antigen is still unknown. Study conclusions and caveats: Compared with memory subsets, naive subsets generally had larger estimated richness.

The length of the CDR3 is 15 residues. From germline, CDR1 is MGHDK and CDR2 SYGVNS. Trimming took 9 bases from V and 2 from J; bases not matched to a gene: 12. The data were produced by immunoSEQ multiplex PCR, yet TCRdb's version contains in-frame clones alone and is incomplete. The sample contains more than 2,000,000 clones, roughly 92% of which appear only once. This clonotype was sampled from a man aged 18 to 35 in good health. Sequencing was done on a sample of naive CD4+ T cells sorted from blood. As for subset: CD45RA+ positively selected. The chain carries TRBV25-1 and TRBJ2-5, with 7 bases matching TRBD2. The chain's CDR3 is CASGGVNTLQETQYF. DNA of the CDR3: TGTGCCAGTGGGGGGGTGAACACTCTACAAGAGACCCAGTACTTC. The whole variable domain, remainder taken from reference TRBV25-1 and TRBJ2-5, is EADIYQTPRYLVIGTGKKITLECSQTMGHDKMYWYQQDPGMELHLIHYSYGVNSTEKGDLSSESTVSRIRTEHFPLTLESARPSHTSQYLCASGGVNTLQETQYFGPGTRLLVL.